This T cell receptor (beta chain) was found in a study of spatial heterogeneity in lung cancer. Turning to the study itself: A consistent excess of beta-chain over alpha-chain sequences was detected. Study-wide results and limits: The appearance of ubiquitous expanded tumor TCRs in blood was greater at resection than follow-up.

In the case of this clonotype: What it recognizes is unknown.

Germline CDR1 is SGHRS and CDR2 is YFSETQ. V was cut by 2 bases and J by 3 bases, with 16 bases left in between. The CDR3 runs 16 residues. The library protocol tagged each TCR cDNA with a unique molecular identifier. TCRdb redid the calling of the 5' RACE reads with MiXCR, one entry per CDR3 protein. The data show 27,000 or so distinct CDR3 sequences, about 5.3% seen once. Time point in this sample: blood at routine non-recurrence follow-up after resection. Tumor, nontumor lung or frozen PBMC supplied whole RNA that was sequenced unsorted. Sequenced material: PBMCs, taken at follow-up. The sequence derives from a female donor with early-stage non-small cell lung cancer. The genes are TRBV5-1 and TRBJ2-3; D gene uncertain. The CDR3, as DNA: TGCGCCAGCAGCTTCAACCCTAGTCGACCTACAGATACGCAGTATTTT. It is translated as CASSFNPSRPTDTQYF.